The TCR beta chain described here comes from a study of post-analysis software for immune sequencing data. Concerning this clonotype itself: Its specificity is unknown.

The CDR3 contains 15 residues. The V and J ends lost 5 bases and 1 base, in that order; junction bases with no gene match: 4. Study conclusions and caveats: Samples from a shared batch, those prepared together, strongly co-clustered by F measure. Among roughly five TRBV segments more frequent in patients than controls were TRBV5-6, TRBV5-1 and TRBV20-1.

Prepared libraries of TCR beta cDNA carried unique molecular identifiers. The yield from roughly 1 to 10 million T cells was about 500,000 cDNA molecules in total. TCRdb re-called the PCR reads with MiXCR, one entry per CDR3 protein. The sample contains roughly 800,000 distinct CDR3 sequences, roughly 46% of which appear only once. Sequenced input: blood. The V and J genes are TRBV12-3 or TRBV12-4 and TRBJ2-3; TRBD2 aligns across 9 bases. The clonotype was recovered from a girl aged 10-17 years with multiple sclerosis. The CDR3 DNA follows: TGTGCCAGCAGTAAGGGACTAGCTCGCACAGATACGCAGTATTTT. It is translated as CASSKGLARTDTQYF.